This section outlines one T cell receptor beta chain sequence together with its context. The sample belongs to a study of T-cell memory formation after mild COVID-19. TCRdb fed the 5' RACE reads into MiXCR, producing one record per CDR3 protein. The table includes approximately 260,000 distinct CDR3 sequences, about 15% detected once. This CDR3 spans 13 amino acids. Germline V gene sequence: CDR1 DFQATT, CDR2 SNEGSKA (reference sequence). V was pared by 3 bases and J by 0 bases, with 8 bases between. This clonotype originated in a man younger than 30 who had mild COVID-19 (a few samples of this study predate the infection). Cell type and time point are not known. The chain employs TRBV20-1 and TRBJ1-2; D not certain. Specimen: PBMCs or a T cell subset sorted from them (not recorded which). CDR3 in amino acids: CSASRGTNYGYTF. As DNA, the CDR3 is TGCAGTGCTAGTCGAGGGACTAACTATGGCTACACCTTC.